Each of the 7 T cell receptor beta chains below was sequenced from the same sample in a study of response to subunit inactivated influenza vaccine. TCRdb re-called the RT-PCR reads with MiXCR, one entry per CDR3 protein. The data show about 650,000 distinct CDR3 sequences, approximately 15% seen once. The sequences come from PBMCs from blood, collected roughly 15 days before vaccination. These receptors all stem from a man aged 45-60 years who received an inactivated influenza vaccine.

This clonotype was seen a handful of times. The chain joins TRBV4-3 to TRBJ2-5; tentative D call: TRBD1 (6 bases). In germline, CDR1 is LGHNA, CDR2 YSLEER. Trimming removed 1 base from V and 5 bases from J, with 14 bases in between. This CDR3 spans 15 amino acids. The CDR3 DNA reads as TGCGCCAGCAGCCAAGGAACAGGGCCGGCGGAGACCCAGTACTTC. It codes for CASSQGTGPAETQYF.

This chain connects TRBV3-1 to TRBJ2-5; 7 nucleotides agree with TRBD2. This CDR3 spans 14 amino acids. In germline, CDR1 is LGHDT, CDR2 YNNKEL (reference sequence). V lost 4 bases to trimming and J lost 4 bases; unmatched junction nucleotides: 6. CDR3 protein: CASSPRTSPETQYF. The CDR3, as DNA: TGTGCCAGCAGCCCAAGGACTAGTCCAGAGACCCAGTACTTC.

The chain couples TRBV6-5 to TRBJ1-1, with D possibly matching TRBD1 (5 bases). The CDR3 is made up of 14 amino acids. CDR1 and CDR2 (germline): MNHEY, SVGAGI. Trimming stripped 4 bases from V and 11 bases from J, with 20 bases between. The CDR3 here is CASSFTQGVVDAFF. CDR3 sequence (DNA): TGTGCCAGCAGTTTCACCCAGGGAGTTGTCGACGCTTTCTTT.

This clonotype was counted many times. The chain joins TRBV4-1 to TRBJ2-1; D is unclear. This CDR3 spans 17 amino acids. CDR1 and CDR2 (germline): MGHRA, YSYEKL. V was cut by 0 bases and J by 0 bases, with 12 bases left in between. The CDR3 bases are TGCGCCAGCAGCCAAGATATAGGTACTTTCTCCTACAATGAGCAGTTCTTC. Its translation: CASSQDIGTFSYNEQFF.

The chain couples TRBV20-1 to TRBJ2-7; TRBD2 aligns across 12 bases. CDR3 length equals 18 residues. Germline lookup yields CDR1 DFQATT and CDR2 SNEGSKA (reference sequence). V was pared by 0 bases and J by 0 bases, with 9 bases of the junction left unmatched. The CDR3 protein is CSARDKTSGSFSSYEQYF. CDR3 DNA sequence: TGCAGTGCTAGAGATAAGACTAGCGGGAGCTTCAGCTCCTACGAGCAGTACTTC.

The chain is built from TRBV11-1 and TRBJ2-6; 10 bases agree with TRBD1. There are 18 residues in the CDR3. The V and J ends lost 2 bases and 4 bases, in that order; junction bases with no gene match: 8. CDR1 is SGHAT, CDR2 FQDESV, per germline (reference sequence). As DNA, the CDR3 is TGTGCCAGCAGCTTATCTCCGGGACAGGGGTCCGGGGCCAACGTCCTGACTTTC. It translates to CASSLSPGQGSGANVLTF.

This clonotype was observed a handful of times. The chain uses TRBV27 and TRBJ2-5; 8 nucleotides agree with TRBD1. The CDR3 loop spans 13 amino acids. With 6 bases clipped from V and 4 bases from J, the junction kept 4 bases outside the gene matches. Germline CDR1 is MNHEY and CDR2 is SMNVEV (reference sequence). The CDR3 loop reads CASRQGALETQYF. The CDR3 nucleotides read TGTGCCAGCAGGCAGGGGGCGCTAGAGACCCAGTACTTC.